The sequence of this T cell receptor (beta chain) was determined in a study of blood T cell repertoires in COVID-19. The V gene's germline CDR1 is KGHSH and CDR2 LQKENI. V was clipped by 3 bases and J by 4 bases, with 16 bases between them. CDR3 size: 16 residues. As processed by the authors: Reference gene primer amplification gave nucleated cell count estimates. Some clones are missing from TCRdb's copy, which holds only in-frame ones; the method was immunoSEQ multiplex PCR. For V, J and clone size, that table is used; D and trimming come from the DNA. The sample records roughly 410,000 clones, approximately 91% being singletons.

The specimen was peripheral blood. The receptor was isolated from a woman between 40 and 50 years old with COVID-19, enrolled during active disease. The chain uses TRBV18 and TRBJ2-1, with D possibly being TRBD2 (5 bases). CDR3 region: CASSPKDGNLYNEQFF. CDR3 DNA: TGTGCCAGCTCACCGAAGGACGGGAACCTGTACAATGAGCAGTTCTTC.